One and the same sample provided the 14 T cell receptor beta chains below, sequenced in a study of T cells in Graves' hyperthyroidism and ophthalmopathy. RNA transcripts served as the template for amplifying TCR beta CDR3 regions. HTBI primers drove first-round RT-PCR of the TCR CDR3. Each CDR3 protein is one row after TCRdb ran MiXCR on the multiplex PCR reads. The data hold some 600,000 distinct CDR3 sequences, with approximately 15% observed a single time. What was sequenced was blood. The receptors originated from a woman in her thirties with Graves' hyperthyroidism that later progressed to Graves' ophthalmopathy.

Many counts were recorded for this clonotype. The genes are TRBV2 and TRBJ2-2; no definite D call. The V end was cut by 7 bases, the J end by 0 bases, with 9 bases between. CDR1 and CDR2 from the germline V gene are SNHLY and FYNNEI. CDR3 length: 14 residues. The DNA for the CDR3 is TGTGCCAGCACGTTGGATGCGAACACCGGGGAGCTGTTTTTT. Protein product: CASTLDANTGELFF.

This clonotype has only a few counts. This may stem from a read error, because a much larger clone lies one nucleotide away. V usage is TRBV7-2 and J usage is TRBJ1-2, with D uncertain. This CDR3 is 13 amino acids long. Germline CDR1 SGHTA, CDR2 FQGNSA. The CDR3 reads CAGSLVSAYGYTF. For the CDR3, the DNA is TGTGCCGGCAGCTTAGTCTCAGCTTATGGCTACACCTTC.

This clonotype occurred many times. V and J are TRBV29-1 and TRBJ2-6; no firm D call. With 0 bases removed from V and 0 bases from J, the gap between germline ends came to 6 bases. This CDR3 region has 15 residues. From germline, CDR1 is SQVTM and CDR2 ANQGSEA. CDR3 DNA sequence: TGCAGCGTTGAAGATCTTAGCTCTGGGGCCAACGTCCTGACTTTC. It codes for CSVEDLSSGANVLTF.

The chain is built from TRBV28 and TRBJ2-1, with 7 bases lining up with TRBD1. The germline V gene encodes CDR1 MDHEN and CDR2 SYDVKM. The CDR3 runs 20 residues. J gave up 4 bases and V 3 bases, and 21 bases lay outside the gene matches. The CDR3 is CASSFDEGQTSGRVYNEQFF. The CDR3 coding sequence is TGTGCCAGCAGTTTTGACGAGGGACAGACGTCGGGAAGGGTATACAATGAGCAGTTCTTC.

Many counts were recorded for this clonotype. CDR3 amino acids: CASKGNQPQHF. CDR3 sequence (DNA): TGTGCCAGCAAAGGCAATCAGCCCCAGCATTTT. The gene calls are TRBV28 and TRBJ1-5; D unresolved. The V gene lost 7 bases and the J gene lost 2 bases, with 3 bases spanning the gap. This CDR3 is built from 11 residues. Germline loops: CDR1 MDHEN, CDR2 SYDVKM.

This clonotype turned up a few times. The CDR3 DNA sequence: TGTGCCAGCAGCTTCAGGGGGCGAGAAAACACCATATATTTT. This codes for CASSFRGRENTIYF. This sequence joins TRBV7-9 and TRBJ1-3; 8 bases align to TRBD1. CDR1 and CDR2 (germline): SEHNR, FQNEAQ (reference sequence). Trimming removed 3 bases from V and 6 bases from J; junction bases left unmatched: 4. The CDR3 totals 14 residues.

This clonotype has at least ten counts. The rearrangement links TRBV7-2 to TRBJ2-1, with a weak D call TRBD2 (5 bases). V lost 6 bases, J lost 8 bases, and 26 bases lay in between. The V gene's germline CDR1 is SGHTA and CDR2 FQGNSA. The length of the CDR3 is 17 residues. In DNA, the CDR3 is TGTGCCAGCAGTCCCGGCTCTTCGACTAACCCCTTTTATGAGCAGTTCTTC. It codes for CASSPGSSTNPFYEQFF.

At least ten counts were recorded for this clonotype. The rearrangement joins TRBV30 to TRBJ2-4, with D possibly being TRBD2 (5 bases). V lost 0 bases, J lost 6 bases, and 12 bases lay in between. CDR1 and CDR2 (germline): GTSNPN, SVGIG (reference sequence). There are 14 residues in the CDR3. The CDR3 here is CAWSVGRVRNIQYF. The CDR3 bases are TGTGCCTGGAGTGTAGGGAGAGTTAGAAACATTCAGTACTTC. The full variable domain, rest sourced from reference TRBV30 and TRBJ2-4, is SQTIHQWPATLVQPVGSPLSLECTVEGTSNPNLYWYRQAAGRGLQLLFYSVGIGQISSEVPQNLSASRPQDRQFILSSKKLLLSDSGFYLCAWSVGRVRNIQYFGAGTRLSVL.

This clonotype was observed a single time. The V gene is TRBV28, the J gene TRBJ2-5; 7 bases line up with TRBD2. Trimming took 4 bases from V and 6 from J; bases not matched to a gene: 5. CDR3 length equals 13 residues. From germline, CDR1 is MDHEN and CDR2 SYDVKM. Here the CDR3 DNA reads TGTGCCAGCAGTTCTGGCGGGAGTCAGACCCAGTACTTC. Amino acid sequence: CASSSGGSQTQYF. Using reference TRBV28 and TRBJ2-5 for the parts outside the CDR3, the full variable domain is DVKVTQSSRYLVKRTGEKVFLECVQDMDHENMFWYRQDPGLGLRLIYFSYDVKMKEKGDIPEGYSVSREKKERFSLILESASTNQTSMYLCASSSGGSQTQYFGPGTRLLVL.

This clonotype was recorded at least ten times. The chain uses TRBV7-9 and TRBJ2-7; D not resolved. The germline V gene encodes CDR1 SEHNR and CDR2 FQNEAQ (reference sequence). This CDR3 spans 11 amino acids. V lost 1 base and J 7 bases, leaving 5 bases between the germline ends. CDR3 sequence reads: CASSLGVEQYF. CDR3 sequence (DNA): TGTGCCAGCAGCTTAGGAGTAGAGCAGTACTTC.

J is TRBJ1-4 and V is TRBV28, with 9 nucleotides matching TRBD1. After removal of 6 bases from V and 11 bases from J, the junction contained 7 bases not matched to a gene. The length of the CDR3 is 13 residues. Germline lookup yields CDR1 MDHEN and CDR2 SYDVKM. CDR3 residues: CASRTGGAEKLFF. CDR3 sequence (DNA): TGTGCCAGCAGAACAGGGGGCGCCGAGAAACTGTTTTTT.

Remarks on this clonotype: This may be a read error: a much more frequent sequence differs by one nucleotide. This chain links TRBV7-2 with TRBJ1-6, with 8 bases aligning to TRBD1. Germline CDR1 and CDR2: SGHTA and FQGNSA. This CDR3 comprises 15 residues. V dropped 5 bases and J dropped 8; count of bases not matched to a gene: 8. CDR3 sequence: CTSSDDRGNYSPLHF. The CDR3 DNA sequence: TGTACCAGCAGCGACGACAGGGGTAATTATTCACCCCTCCACTTT.

This clonotype has more than one count but fewer than ten. This rearrangement joins TRBV9 to TRBJ2-7, with 8 bases matching TRBD2. Germline-derived CDR1 and CDR2 are SGDLS and YYNGEE. The CDR3 has 17 residues. J gave up 2 bases and V 0 bases, and 10 bases lay outside the gene matches. CDR3 protein: CASSVGAGELGTYEQYF. As DNA, the CDR3 is TGTGCCAGCAGCGTAGGAGCGGGAGAATTAGGAACCTACGAGCAGTACTTC.

The rearrangement joins TRBV30 to TRBJ1-1; the D is unclear. Trimming cost V 1 base and J 4 bases, with 13 bases left between them. CDR3 length: 14 amino acids. Per germline, CDR1 GTSNPN and CDR2 SVGIG (reference sequence). CDR3 coding DNA: TGTGCCTGGAGTGGAGAGATAGGAGTCACTGAAGCTTTCTTT. Its protein is CAWSGEIGVTEAFF.